The present TCR beta chain was sequenced within a study of T cell changes during pregnancy in multiple sclerosis. Here immunoSEQ multiplex PCR was the method, and the copy in TCRdb shows in-frame clones only, minus some. The sample yields approximately 32,000 clones, roughly nine tenths seen once. Per the germline V gene, CDR1 is KGHSH and CDR2 is LQKENI. The CDR3 extends over 13 amino acids. The germline V and J ends were trimmed by 3 bases and 5 bases, with 10 bases remaining between them. The chain couples TRBV18 to TRBJ2-5, with a tentative D call TRBD1 (5 bases). The source is a female donor with multiple sclerosis, enrolled in a pregnancy study. Specimen: CD8+ T cells from peripheral blood mononuclear cells, collected in the first trimester of pregnancy. CDR3 region: CASSPTGSETQYF. The CDR3 coding sequence is TGTGCCAGCTCACCCACAGGCTCGGAGACCCAGTACTTC.